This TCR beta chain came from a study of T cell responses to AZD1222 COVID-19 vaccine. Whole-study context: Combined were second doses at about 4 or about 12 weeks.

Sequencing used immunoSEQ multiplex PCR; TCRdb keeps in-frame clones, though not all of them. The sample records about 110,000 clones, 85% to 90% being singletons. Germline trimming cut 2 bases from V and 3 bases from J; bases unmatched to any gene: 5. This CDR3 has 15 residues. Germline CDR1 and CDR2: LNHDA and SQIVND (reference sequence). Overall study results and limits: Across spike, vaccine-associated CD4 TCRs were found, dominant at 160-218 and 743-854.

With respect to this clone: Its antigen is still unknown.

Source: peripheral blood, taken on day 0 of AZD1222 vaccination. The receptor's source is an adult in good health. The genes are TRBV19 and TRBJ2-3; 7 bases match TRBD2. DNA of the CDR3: TGTGCCAGTAGTATATCCGTCGGGGGGACAGATACGCAGTATTTT. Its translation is CASSISVGGTDTQYF.